Listed below are T cell receptor beta chains from one sample, sequenced in a study of blood T cell repertoires in COVID-19. Produced via immunoSEQ multiplex PCR; TCRdb's table is partial and in-frame only. The sample contains 250,000 or so clones, approximately 90% of which appear only once. The sequenced sample was peripheral blood. These TCRs come from a woman between 40 and 55 years old who had recovered from COVID-19. Each CDR3 is given with its conserved first and last residue.

J	V	CDR3
TRBJ2-5	TRBV6-2/TRBV6-3	CASSTPPGGSGETQYF
TRBJ2-3	TRBV6-2/TRBV6-3	CASSWTSGTQYF
TRBJ2-5	TRBV3-1/TRBV3-2	CASSQGLAGFQETQYF
TRBJ1-1	TRBV7-3	CASSQDGLMNTEAFF
TRBJ1-3	TRBV9	CASSVGRDRVGNTIYF
TRBJ1-2	TRBV30	CAWSWTGGNGYTF
TRBJ2-1	TRBV6-2/TRBV6-3	CASRPPRGGYNEQFF
TRBJ1-2	TRBV30	CAWSGVGQGVGYTF
TRBJ2-3	TRBV11-2	CASSPGQGTTDTQYF
TRBJ1-1	TRBV18	CASSLGQGGRHTEAFF
TRBJ2-1	TRBV11-2	CASSLGWASGSLYNEQFF
TRBJ1-1	TRBV6-5	CASSYGVEAFF
TRBJ2-7	TRBV30	CASTRGAYEQYF
TRBJ1-1	TRBV10-3	CAIRRDRGGNTEAFF
TRBJ1-2	TRBV19	CASRPGQKGYTF
TRBJ1-2	TRBV11-2	CASSVGLDYGYTF
TRBJ1-5	TRBV18	CASSPTGQGGNQPQHF
TRBJ2-1	TRBV5-1	CASSPRGTEQFF
TRBJ2-1	TRBV9	CASSVGGEQFF
TRBJ2-1	TRBV13	CASSSTGTYNEQFF
TRBJ2-3	TRBV7-9	CASSPGLASTDTQYF
TRBJ2-3	TRBV2	CASSPRTSGTDTQYF
TRBJ1-5	TRBV6-2/TRBV6-3	CASSYSWTANQPQHF
TRBJ1-1	TRBV29-1	CSVGRNTEAFF
TRBJ1-1	TRBV3-1/TRBV3-2	CASSRQMNTEAFF
TRBJ1-2	TRBV12-3/TRBV12-4	CASSSLYGYTF
TRBJ2-1	TRBV5-1	CASSLGRVRNEQFF
TRBJ2-2	TRBV7-9	CASPLGEGRNTGELFF
TRBJ2-5	TRBV9	CASSVGQGGETQYF
TRBJ1-2	TRBV6-5	CASRGGAGYGYTF
TRBJ2-7	TRBV11-3	CASSLGGASYEQYF
TRBJ1-2	TRBV18	CASSPDRGPRDGYTF
TRBJ1-1	TRBV11-2	CASSLTANTEAFF
TRBJ1-2	TRBV18	CASSQGGNYGYTF
TRBJ1-4	TRBV9	CASSVEVRGEKLFF
TRBJ2-7	TRBV5-1	CASSWTGTGVEQYF
TRBJ2-7	TRBV7-2	CASSLWGGQADSYEQYF
TRBJ1-1	TRBV18	CASSPTNRPNTEAFF
TRBJ1-1	TRBV9	CASGRTGDNTEAFF
TRBJ2-5	TRBV2	CASSESVKETQYF
TRBJ2-2	TRBV5-1	CASSLGPGDTGELFF
TRBJ1-2	TRBV29-1	CSVDRRANYGYTF
TRBJ2-1	TRBV11-3	CASSRGWEGDNEQFF
TRBJ1-6	TRBV6-2/TRBV6-3	CASSYPAGGAWNSPLHF
TRBJ2-1	TRBV30	CAWGEGARQFF